These 23 T cell receptor beta chains share one sample of origin, sequenced in a study of blood T cell repertoires in COVID-19 (dated by TCRdb to the early 2020s). Library method: the immunoSEQ multiplex PCR assay. Entries here come from immuneACCESS through TCRdb and include only in-frame sequences with V and J called. Some clones fail to appear in such tables; in the studies checked, an unresolved V gene covers under half of the shortfall, and the cause of the remainder is unknown. This sample comprises roughly 280,000 clones, roughly 86% of them detected only once. The ten largest account for around 8.8% of the sample. The sequenced sample was peripheral blood. The source of these receptors is a man in his forties or fifties with active or convalescent COVID-19.

V gene TRBV9 combines with J gene TRBJ2-2; 8 bases map to TRBD1. The junction had 5 bases not matched to a gene; V was cut back by 6 bases and J by 4 bases. The length of the CDR3 is 14 residues. Germline lookup yields CDR1 SGDLS and CDR2 YYNGEE. CDR3 sequence (DNA): TGTGCCAGCACCGGGACAGGACGCACCGGGGAGCTGTTTTTT. It translates to CASTGTGRTGELFF.

The sample holds one count of this clone. V usage is TRBV24-1 and J usage is TRBJ1-3; tentatively, D is TRBD1 (6 bases). CDR3 size: 15 residues. Germline V gene data show CDR1 as KGHDR and CDR2 as SFDVKD. The ends were cut back, 9 bases at V and 9 bases at J, with 23 bases in the middle. In DNA, the CDR3 is TGTGCCACCCCCGGGGAACAGGGCGAAACTCGCACCATATATTTT. Amino acid sequence: CATPGEQGETRTIYF.

This chain connects TRBV18 to TRBJ1-4; D is unclear. The CDR3 is made up of 14 amino acids. V shed 2 bases and J shed 8 bases, with 12 bases lying between them. In germline, CDR1 is KGHSH, CDR2 LQKENI. CDR3 DNA: TGTGCCAGCTCACCAGGAGACCGGAGGGAAAAACTGTTTTTT. This translates into CASSPGDRREKLFF.

This clone has just a few counts. The chain employs TRBV5-5 and TRBJ2-7; a weak D match, TRBD1 (6 bases). The germline V gene has CDR1 SGHKS and CDR2 YYEKEE (reference sequence). The V end lost 1 base, the J end lost 6 bases, and 11 bases lay between the germline ends. The CDR3 runs 13 residues. The CDR3 is CASSLSRGLEQYF. CDR3 coding DNA: TGTGCCAGCAGCTTGAGCAGGGGCCTCGAGCAGTACTTC.

This chain joins TRBV11-2 and TRBJ2-3; D uncertain. This CDR3 region has 13 residues. CDR1 is SGHAT, CDR2 FQNNGV, per germline. V was clipped by 0 bases and J by 4 bases, with 5 bases between them. CDR3 bases: TGTGCCAGCAGCTTAGATACTCCAGATACGCAGTATTTT. Amino acid sequence: CASSLDTPDTQYF.

This clone was seen just once. The rearrangement joins TRBV5-5 to TRBJ2-7; D is undetermined. CDR1 is SGHKS and CDR2 is YYEKEE in the germline V gene (reference sequence). There are 13 residues in the CDR3. V shed 3 bases and J shed 1 base, with 8 bases lying between them. The CDR3, as DNA: TGTGCCAGCAGCTCCGGGTTATCCTACGAGCAGTACTTC. It encodes CASSSGLSYEQYF.

The chain combines TRBV19 with TRBJ2-3; 11 nucleotides align to TRBD2. Trimming took 6 bases from V and 1 from J; bases not matched to a gene: 0. This CDR3 has 14 amino acids. Germline lookup yields CDR1 LNHDA and CDR2 SQIVND (reference sequence). CDR3 in amino acids: CASRGLAGTDTQYF. CDR3 sequence (DNA): TGTGCCAGTAGGGGACTAGCGGGCACAGATACGCAGTATTTT.

CDR3 amino acids: CASSLGSGVRTGELFF. The CDR3 nucleotides read TGTGCCAGCAGCCTGGGGAGCGGGGTTAGGACCGGGGAGCTGTTTTTT. The chain has TRBV3-1 (or the pseudogene TRBV3-2) and TRBJ2-2; TRBD2 matches 7 bases. Germline V gene lookup returns CDR1 LGHDT and CDR2 YNNKEL (reference sequence). This CDR3 comprises 16 residues. V trimming: 4 bases; J trimming: 5 bases; junction bases outside the gene matches: 10.

The chain links TRBV6-1 to TRBJ1-1; 8 bases map to TRBD1. The germline V gene encodes CDR1 MNHNS and CDR2 SASEGT. The CDR3 length is 18 residues. V gave up 3 bases and J gave up 1 base; unmatched junction bases: 13. CDR3 DNA sequence: TGTGCCAGCAGTGACCACGGGACAGGTCCCGGAGGGAACACTGAAGCTTTCTTT. Translation gives CASSDHGTGPGGNTEAFF.

The rearrangement links TRBV2 to TRBJ2-7; a possible D gene is TRBD2 (6 bases). This CDR3 has 13 amino acids. Germline V gene sequence: CDR1 SNHLY, CDR2 FYNNEI. Trimming took 7 bases from V and 7 from J, leaving 17 bases between them. CDR3 nucleotides: TGTGCCAGCAATGAGGCACAAGGAGGGGAGCAGTACTTC. Translating it yields CASNEAQGGEQYF.

The gene calls are TRBV7-6 and TRBJ2-2; TRBD1 aligns across 9 bases. This CDR3 is built from 16 residues. V lost 4 bases to trimming and J lost 2 bases; unmatched junction nucleotides: 5. Germline values: CDR1 SGHVS, CDR2 FNYEAQ. CDR3 protein: CASSSRDRVNTGELFF. The CDR3 nucleotides are TGTGCCAGCAGCTCCCGGGACAGGGTTAACACCGGGGAGCTGTTTTTT.

The chain is built from TRBV18 and TRBJ2-6, with TRBD1 identical over 8 bases. Per the germline V gene, CDR1 is KGHSH and CDR2 is LQKENI. V was clipped by 1 base and J by 4 bases; unmatched bases: 6. CDR3 size: 17 residues. The CDR3 region is CASSPLAGGSGANVLTF. CDR3 DNA sequence: TGTGCCAGCTCACCACTAGCAGGGGGCTCCGGGGCCAACGTCCTGACTTTC.

This sequence joins TRBV6-5 and TRBJ2-1; D uncertain. The CDR3 is 14 amino acids. The V gene's germline CDR1 is MNHEY and CDR2 SVGAGI. The ends were cut back, 6 bases at V and 2 bases at J, with 11 bases in the middle. CDR3 bases: TGTGCCAGCAGGGAGAGCACCGCCTACAATGAGCAGTTCTTC. It yields the protein CASRESTAYNEQFF.

CDR3 DNA: TGTGCCAGCAGTTCTTTAGGGGGTAATAGTGAGCAGTTCTTC. Translated, it gives CASSSLGGNSEQFF. The chain uses TRBV7-9 and TRBJ2-1, with D possibly matching TRBD1 (6 bases). The germline V and J ends were trimmed by 6 bases and 9 bases, with 18 bases remaining between them. Germline V gene lookup returns CDR1 SEHNR and CDR2 FQNEAQ (reference sequence). This CDR3 region has 14 residues.

V is TRBV20-1 and J is TRBJ2-5; the match to TRBD2 covers 7 bases. The germline CDR1 and CDR2 sequences are DFQATT and SNEGSKA (reference sequence). The CDR3 sequence is 17 residues long. Trimming removed 3 bases from V and 2 bases from J; junction bases left unmatched: 15. CDR3 amino acids: CSASELSSGVRQETQYF. The CDR3 DNA reads TGCAGTGCTAGTGAGTTGTCCAGCGGGGTCCGTCAAGAGACCCAGTACTTC.

The rearrangement links TRBV29-1 to TRBJ2-1; no clear D. Germline V gene sequence: CDR1 SQVTM, CDR2 ANQGSEA. Deletions cut 8 bases from V and 6 bases from J, with 14 bases between. The CDR3 is 12 residues long. The CDR3 DNA reads TGCAGCTACTGCACTCGTGCCAATGAGCAGTTCTTC. Amino acids: CSYCTRANEQFF.

The V gene is TRBV5-4, the J gene TRBJ1-1; 7 bases agree with TRBD1. In germline, CDR1 is SGHNT, CDR2 YYREEE (reference sequence). J was trimmed by 5 bases and V by 4 bases; bases with no gene match: 11. The CDR3 has 15 amino acids. The CDR3 nucleotides are TGTGCCAGCAGCGAATTGACAGGGAGAAGGACTGAAGCTTTCTTT. Its protein product is CASSELTGRRTEAFF.

The chain uses TRBV2 and TRBJ2-3; D is uncertain. Germline values: CDR1 SNHLY, CDR2 FYNNEI. This CDR3 has 15 amino acids. With 8 bases removed from V and 0 bases from J, the gap between germline ends came to 15 bases. The CDR3 sequence is CASSRSVPSTDTQYF. As DNA, the CDR3 is TGTGCCAGCTCTCGGTCGGTCCCTAGCACAGATACGCAGTATTTT.

The rearrangement links TRBV5-1 to TRBJ2-2; D not certain. The CDR3 spans 15 residues. Germline V gene data show CDR1 as SGHRS and CDR2 as YFSETQ. V was shortened by 0 bases and J by 5 bases, with 11 bases between the two germline ends. For the CDR3, the DNA is TGCGCCAGCAGCTTGGTCTACGAGAGGACCGGGGAGCTGTTTTTT. Protein product: CASSLVYERTGELFF.

The V and J genes are TRBV7-9 and TRBJ1-3; TRBD1 matches at 7 bases. The CDR3 has 15 amino acids. The germline V gene encodes CDR1 SEHNR and CDR2 FQNEAQ (reference sequence). V lost 2 bases to trimming and J lost 4 bases; unmatched junction nucleotides: 5. The CDR3 spells CASSLIGGGGNTIYF. The CDR3 nucleotides read TGTGCCAGCAGCTTAATAGGGGGCGGAGGAAACACCATATATTTT.

The chain joins TRBV30 to TRBJ2-5, with TRBD2 as a possible D gene (6 bases). Trimming took off 8 bases at V and 1 base at J, with 14 bases between the two ends. This CDR3 region has 13 residues. CDR1 is GTSNPN and CDR2 is SVGIG in the germline V gene (reference sequence). The CDR3 nucleotides are TGTGCCCGCAGTGGGGGACTCCAAGAGACCCAGTACTTC. Its translation is CARSGGLQETQYF.

The chain joins TRBV18 to TRBJ1-1, with TRBD1 identical over 8 bases. The CDR3 has 12 residues. V lost 2 bases to trimming and J lost 8 bases; unmatched junction nucleotides: 1. Germline lookup yields CDR1 KGHSH and CDR2 LQKENI. The DNA for the CDR3 is TGTGCCAGCTCACCAGGGACAGGCGAAGCTTTCTTT. Its translation is CASSPGTGEAFF.

The chain combines TRBV11-2 with TRBJ2-1; 7 nucleotides align to TRBD1. The V and J ends lost 6 bases and 7 bases, in that order; junction bases with no gene match: 15. The CDR3 is 16 residues long. Looked up from germline, CDR1 is SGHAT and CDR2 is FQNNGV. In DNA form, the CDR3 reads TGTGCCAGCAGTTTCAAAGGGGGCATTTGGGTAAATGAGCAGTTCTTC. Its translation: CASSFKGGIWVNEQFF.